This TCR beta chain appears in the sequencing data of a study of vaccination and CD4 T cells after COVID-19. Study-wide results and caveats: Median SARS-CoV-2-reactive clonotype numbers went from roughly 19 to 38; this increase was not significant.

Researchers used the Oncomine TCR Beta short-read assay to sequence DNA from cultured CD4+ T cells. Each CDR3 protein is one row after TCRdb ran MiXCR on the PCR reads. Of more than 10,000 distinct CDR3 sequences detected, approximately 60% appear once; the ten largest clones hold 12%. V gave up 6 bases and J gave up 8 bases, with 14 bases separating them. Germline-derived CDR1 and CDR2 are MNHEY and SVGEGT. This CDR3 region has 13 residues. A note on this clonotype: Its antigen remains unknown.

The treatment was: roughly 10-day PBMC culture with coronavirus spike peptide pools or control peptides (ViraFEST assay). The sequence was collected from a human donor who had recovered from COVID-19. The V call is TRBV6-2 or TRBV6-3, the J call TRBJ2-4; perhaps TRBD1 as D (5 bases). Sequences were obtained from CD4+ T cells from blood, cultured in vitro. CDR3 protein: CASRRTARDIQYF. In nucleotides, the CDR3 is TGTGCCAGCAGACGGACGGCCAGGGACATTCAGTACTTC.